A single sample is the source of the 9 T cell receptor beta chains below, sequenced in a study of blood T cells in healthy people across ages. A sample-barcoded 5' primer and a J-beta primer mix were used in a second PCR of about 6 to 12 cycles. One entry per CDR3 protein, called by TCRdb with MiXCR from the 5' RACE reads. Of about 1,500,000 distinct CDR3 sequences in the sample, around 39% were seen once. The sample taken for sequencing was blood. These receptors all stem from a woman younger than 30 in good health.

In the case of this clonotype: Germline is not matched at one junction end, which may reflect a read error. This sequence joins TRBV27 and TRBJ1-5; 10 nucleotides align to TRBD1. The CDR3 extends over 15 amino acids. Germline V gives CDR1 MNHEY, CDR2 SMNVEV (reference sequence). This chain's CDR3 is CASSPPGQGNQPRHF. As DNA, the CDR3 is TGTGCCAGCAGTCCCCCGGGACAGGGGAATCAGCCCCGGCATTTT.

This chain connects TRBV15 to TRBJ1-5; D uncertain. Per germline, CDR1 LNHNV and CDR2 YYDKDF (reference sequence). V was clipped by 0 bases and J by 10 bases, with 7 bases between them. The CDR3 is 12 amino acids. The CDR3 region has the DNA TGTGCCACCAGCAGAGACTCCAGTCCCCAGCATTTT. Encoded protein: CATSRDSSPQHF.

V usage is TRBV5-1 and J usage is TRBJ2-1; D gene unclear. Germline CDR1 SGHRS, CDR2 YFSETQ. V dropped 4 bases and J dropped 4 bases, with 15 bases sitting between them. CDR3 size: 15 residues. The CDR3 nucleotides are TGCGCCAGCAGCCGGCCAGGAAGCCCTTACAATGAGCAGTTCTTC. Protein: CASSRPGSPYNEQFF.

The chain is built from TRBV12-3 or TRBV12-4 and TRBJ1-2, with TRBD1 as a possible D gene (5 bases). Trimming took off 3 bases at V and 7 bases at J, with 12 bases between the two ends. This CDR3 has 13 residues. CDR3 in amino acids: CASSLRDLTGYTF. For the CDR3, the DNA is TGTGCCAGCAGTTTGAGGGACCTAACTGGCTACACCTTC.

This clonotype has just a few counts. The J gene is TRBJ1-1, the V gene TRBV21-1. TRBV21-1 is an annotated pseudogene. The CDR3 runs 13 residues. For the CDR3, the DNA is TGTGCCAGCAGCAAAGCACAGAACACTGAAGCTTTCTTT. Protein: CASSKAQNTEAFF.

This clonotype has more than one count but fewer than ten. This sequence joins TRBV7-9 and TRBJ2-7; 9 bases are a match to TRBD1. The germline V gene has CDR1 SEHNR and CDR2 FQNEAQ (reference sequence). Trimming removed 5 bases from V and 5 bases from J; junction bases left unmatched: 7. The CDR3 is made up of 14 amino acids. CDR3 DNA: TGTGCCAGCAGCCCAAGCGGACAGGGGAACGAGCAGTACTTC. The encoded protein is CASSPSGQGNEQYF. Drawing the rest from reference TRBV7-9 and TRBJ2-7, the complete variable domain is DTGVSQNPRHKITKRGQNVTFRCDPISEHNRLYWYRQTLGQGPEFLTYFQNEAQLEKSRLLSDRFSAERPKGSFSTLEIQRTEQGDSAMYLCASSPSGQGNEQYFGPGTRLTVT.

This rearrangement joins TRBV28 to TRBJ2-5; possibly TRBD1 for D (5 bases). Trimming took off 9 bases at V and 1 base at J, with 9 bases between the two ends. The germline gives CDR1 MDHEN, CDR2 SYDVKM. This CDR3 region has 12 residues. The CDR3 coding sequence is TGTGCCAGACGACAGATCCAAGAGACCCAGTACTTC. This codes for CARRQIQETQYF.

The genes are TRBV27 and TRBJ1-1, with D hard to call. The CDR3 contains 15 residues. V was shortened by 3 bases and J by 0 bases, with 11 bases between the two germline ends. Germline CDR1 and CDR2: MNHEY and SMNVEV (reference sequence). The CDR3 DNA reads TGTGCCAGCAGTTTCTCCTGGAGTTTGAACACTGAAGCTTTCTTT. The encoded protein is CASSFSWSLNTEAFF.

This chain joins TRBV9 and TRBJ1-2, with 9 bases matching TRBD1. CDR1 and CDR2 from the germline V gene are SGDLS and YYNGEE. The trim removed 3 bases at V and 7 bases at J, leaving 10 bases unmatched. This CDR3 is 15 amino acids long. Written as DNA, the CDR3 is TGTGCCAGCAGCGCGCAGACAGGGGGATCGGGTGGCTACACCTTC. It specifies CASSAQTGGSGGYTF.